The 16 T cell receptor beta chains listed next were all sequenced from one sample in a study of sequential checkpoint blockade in melanoma. The data were produced by immunoSEQ multiplex PCR, yet TCRdb's version contains in-frame clones alone and is incomplete. Of more than 2,500 clones listed, roughly 20% are singletons. Treatment noted: randomized to nivolumab then ipilimumab (arm A) or the reverse (arm B). The sample was tumor tissue (inferred from file names), taken from a patient given nivolumab and ipilimumab in sequence. All receptors come from a human donor with melanoma.

This clone was counted at least ten times. This chain links TRBV11-3 with TRBJ1-2; D is possibly TRBD1 (5 bases). V was shortened by 6 bases and J by 0 bases, with 14 bases between the two germline ends. Per the germline V gene, CDR1 is SGHNT and CDR2 is YENEEA. The CDR3 covers 15 residues. DNA for the CDR3: TGTGCCAGCAGTTCCATGGGGGAGTCTAACTATGGCTACACCTTC. The encoded protein is CASSSMGESNYGYTF.

This clone was observed a handful of times. The V gene is TRBV10-3, the J gene TRBJ2-1, with TRBD1 identical over 9 bases. The germline gives CDR1 ENHRY, CDR2 SYGVKD. The V segment lost 2 bases and the J segment 3 bases; nucleotides outside the gene matches: 8. The CDR3 extends over 17 amino acids. In DNA, the CDR3 is TGTGCCATCAGTGAGCCGAGGACAGGGGATATCTACAATGAGCAGTTCTTC. Translated: CAISEPRTGDIYNEQFF.

As DNA, the CDR3 is TGTGCCAGTACCTACGGACAGAGACCGTTGAACACTGAAGCTTTCTTT. Translation: CASTYGQRPLNTEAFF. The V call is TRBV19, the J call TRBJ1-1, with D possibly being TRBD1 (6 bases). This CDR3 is built from 16 residues. Trimming cost V 7 bases and J 0 bases, with 18 bases left between them. Germline loops: CDR1 LNHDA, CDR2 SQIVND (reference sequence).

The chain has TRBV6-8 and TRBJ2-2; 14 bases line up with TRBD2. The J segment lost 1 base and the V segment lost 10 bases, leaving 5 bases of the junction unmatched. This CDR3 comprises 16 residues. CDR1 and CDR2 from the germline V gene are MNHGY and SAAAGT. CDR3 sequence reads: CAIRGTSGRNTGELFF. The CDR3 DNA is TGTGCCATCAGGGGGACTAGCGGGAGGAACACCGGGGAGCTGTTTTTT.

V and J are TRBV18 and TRBJ1-5; D gene ambiguous. The length of the CDR3 is 15 residues. Germline values: CDR1 KGHSH, CDR2 LQKENI. V lost 2 bases to trimming and J lost 0 bases, with 8 bases between them. The CDR3 spells CASSPTVNSNQPQHF. The CDR3 nucleotides read TGTGCCAGCTCACCAACAGTTAATAGCAATCAGCCCCAGCATTTT.

The V call is TRBV28, the J call TRBJ1-5, with D unclear. The CDR3 is 16 amino acids. Germline CDR1 MDHEN, CDR2 SYDVKM. V shed 6 bases and J shed 3 bases, with 18 bases lying between them. This chain's CDR3 is CASRAVWGGDNQPQHF. CDR3 DNA: TGTGCCAGCAGAGCCGTTTGGGGTGGTGACAATCAGCCCCAGCATTTT.

Judged by abundance, this clone is medium-sized (0.01 to 0.1%). The rearrangement uses TRBV11-3 and TRBJ1-2; unclear D gene. The CDR3 is 15 residues long. CDR1 is SGHNT and CDR2 is YENEEA in the germline V gene. V lost 6 bases to trimming and J lost 1 base, with 15 bases between them. The CDR3 protein is CASSHSYQNNYGYTF. The CDR3 DNA reads as TGTGCCAGCAGTCATTCCTACCAGAATAACTATGGCTACACCTTC. Full variable domain (remainder filled in from reference TRBV11-3 and TRBJ1-2): EAGVVQSPRYKIIEKKQPVAFWCNPISGHNTLYWYLQNLGQGPELLIRYENEEAVDDSQLPKDRFSAERLKGVDSTLKIQPAELGDSAVYLCASSHSYQNNYGYTFGSGTRLTVV.

This chain joins TRBV19 and TRBJ1-1, with D maybe TRBD1 (6 bases). The CDR3 is 16 amino acids. Germline lookup yields CDR1 LNHDA and CDR2 SQIVND (reference sequence). Trimming pared 4 bases from V and 3 bases from J, leaving 18 bases between. CDR3 residues: CASSSAGDATDTEAFF. The CDR3, as DNA: TGTGCCAGTAGTAGTGCAGGGGACGCGACTGACACTGAAGCTTTCTTT.

In its sample, this clone was seen a few times. The chain has TRBV15 and TRBJ2-3; D is undetermined. The CDR3 is 14 amino acids. V lost 1 base and J 2 bases, leaving 7 bases between the germline ends. CDR1 and CDR2 from the germline V gene are LNHNV and YYDKDF (reference sequence). The CDR3 protein is CATSRVGSTDTQYF. The DNA of the CDR3 is TGTGCCACCAGCAGAGTAGGGTCCACAGATACGCAGTATTTT.

By share, this clone ranks as medium-sized. The V gene is TRBV11-3, the J gene TRBJ1-3, with TRBD1 matching over 9 bases. Unmatched junction bases numbered 13, after V lost 5 bases and J lost 11 bases. This CDR3 spans 15 amino acids. Germline loops: CDR1 SGHNT, CDR2 YENEEA. CDR3 loop: CASSHATRDRVSIYF. CDR3 sequence (DNA): TGTGCCAGCAGCCACGCGACCCGGGACAGGGTGTCCATATATTTT.

This clone occurred a few times. This specimen includes other DNA sequences encoding the same CDR3. J is TRBJ2-2 and V is TRBV6-8, with no clear D. Looked up from germline, CDR1 is MNHGY and CDR2 is SAAAGT. The V gene lost 0 bases and the J gene lost 3 bases, with 5 bases spanning the gap. The CDR3 runs to 14 residues. The DNA of the CDR3 is TGTGCCAGCAGTTACTCATCAGACACCGGGGAGCTGTTTTTT. It translates to CASSYSSDTGELFF.

The chain joins TRBV19 to TRBJ1-5; a possible D gene is TRBD1 (6 bases). Germline CDR1 LNHDA, CDR2 SQIVND (reference sequence). The CDR3 extends over 17 amino acids. Trimming removed 7 bases from V and 5 bases from J, with 24 bases in between. DNA of the CDR3: TGTGCCAGTAACATTTTGGGGGCGGCAGCCGGGTATCAGCCCCAGCATTTT. This encodes CASNILGAAAGYQPQHF.

This clone was picked up a small number of times. The chain links TRBV28 to TRBJ1-6, with D hard to call. This CDR3 has 17 amino acids. Germline V gene lookup returns CDR1 MDHEN and CDR2 SYDVKM. The germline V and J ends were trimmed by 3 bases and 10 bases, with 22 bases remaining between them. This chain's CDR3 is CASSFLLRGLRVSPLHF. The CDR3 nucleotides are TGTGCCAGCAGTTTTCTTTTAAGAGGCCTACGGGTATCACCCCTCCACTTT.

The sample holds many counts of this clone. The rearrangement links TRBV11-3 to TRBJ2-7, with 11 bases lining up with TRBD1. Trimming at V came to 3 bases and at J to 4 bases, leaving 5 bases not matched to a gene. CDR3 length: 15 amino acids. Germline assignment: CDR1 SGHNT and CDR2 YENEEA. The CDR3 spells CASSLDRGRGYEQYF. The CDR3 coding sequence is TGTGCCAGCAGCTTGGACAGGGGGCGCGGGTACGAGCAGTACTTC.

This clone was seen a handful of times. The V gene is TRBV6-8, the J gene TRBJ2-7, with 8 bases that match TRBD2. This CDR3 region has 14 residues. Germline CDR1 is MNHGY and CDR2 is SAAAGT. With V trimmed by 4 bases and J by 5 bases, 7 bases remained unmatched. CDR3 loop: CASSSRGGANEQYF. The CDR3 DNA follows: TGTGCCAGCAGTTCTCGGGGGGGGGCCAACGAGCAGTACTTC.

V is TRBV5-1 and J is TRBJ1-2; the D gene is possibly TRBD1 (6 bases). Per germline, CDR1 SGHRS and CDR2 YFSETQ. The CDR3 consists of 16 residues. V lost 4 bases and J 2 bases, leaving 18 bases between the germline ends. DNA of the CDR3: TGCGCCAGCAGCCCTACCCCCGGGACAACGAACTATGGCTACACCTTC. Its translation is CASSPTPGTTNYGYTF.